The clone carrying this TCR beta chain came up a few times. The antigen is not known. V lost 2 bases and J lost 0; bases outside the gene matches: 8. The CDR3 runs 18 residues. Germline CDR1 is GTSNPN and CDR2 is SVGIG (reference sequence). The data were obtained in a study of CD8+ T cells in alopecia areata. The study's findings and limits: Lesional scalp displayed greater clonality than normal scalp, most notably in alopecia totalis/universalis. Numerous expanded lesional clones remained in scalp and blood during tofacitinib.

Treatment noted: oral pan-JAK inhibitor, 5-10 mg twice daily. RNA was extracted and reverse transcribed into cDNA as the sequencing template. The table came from immunoSEQ multiplex PCR; TCRdb's copy has only in-frame clones and leaves some out. The sample records about 200,000 clones, 58% being singletons. The V and J genes are TRBV30 and TRBJ2-6; 9 bases align to TRBD2. The sequencing used CD4+ T cells sorted from blood, collected at week 24, from a patient treated with tofacitinib. This receptor was obtained from a human donor with alopecia areata. The CDR3 spells CAWSTSSGIRSGANVLTF. The CDR3 region has the DNA TGTGCCTGGAGTACCTCTAGCGGGATCCGCTCTGGGGCCAACGTCCTGACTTTC.